Below are 19 T cell receptor beta chains sequenced from a single sample in a study of beta chain features in type 1 diabetes. Overall study results and limits: Among all four CD4+ subsets, Type 1 diabetes patients had TCRB CDR3s that were moderately but significantly shorter.

These receptors have no identified antigens. The entirety of the isolated RNA underwent reverse transcription, so expressed TCRB transcripts were sequenced. The assay was immunoSEQ multiplex PCR, and TCRdb's table has in-frame clones only and misses some. The sample contains about 370,000 clones, 9.5% to 10% of which appear only once. Material for sequencing was central memory CD4+ T cells from blood. The receptors derive from a man aged 30-40 years with type 1 diabetes.

The chain recombines TRBV5-1 with TRBJ2-1; the D gene is possibly TRBD2 (7 bases). Deletions cut 4 bases from V and 8 bases from J, with 19 bases between. This CDR3 has 15 residues. Per germline, CDR1 SGHRS and CDR2 YFSETQ. The CDR3, as DNA: TGCGCCAGCAGCCCCCCGGTACAGGGAGGGGATGAGCAGTTCTTC. Translating gives CASSPPVQGGDEQFF.

J is TRBJ2-7 and V is TRBV4-1, with 12 bases lining up with TRBD2. V lost 3 bases and J lost 4; bases outside the gene matches: 4. The CDR3 runs 15 residues. The germline CDR1 and CDR2 sequences are MGHRA and YSYEKL. Written as DNA, the CDR3 is TGCGCCAGCAGCCACCTAGCGGGAGGGACATACGAGCAGTACTTC. It encodes CASSHLAGGTYEQYF.

This clone came up a few times. The chain joins TRBV13 to TRBJ1-4, with D perhaps TRBD1 (5 bases). Trimming pared 4 bases from V and 4 bases from J, leaving 16 bases between. Germline V gene data show CDR1 as PRHDT and CDR2 as FYEKMQ (reference sequence). This CDR3 has 16 residues. Here the CDR3 DNA reads TGTGCCAGCAGCTCCTGGGCGGGGCTTGGTAATGAAAAACTGTTTTTT. This translates into CASSSWAGLGNEKLFF. Combining the CDR3 with reference TRBV13 and TRBJ1-4 gives the whole variable domain AAGVIQSPRHLIKEKRETATLKCYPIPRHDTVYWYQQGPGQDPQFLISFYEKMQSDKGSIPDRFSAQQFSDYHSELNMSSLELGDSALYFCASSSWAGLGNEKLFFGSGTQLSVL.

With respect to this clone: This may come from a read error, since a much larger clone is one base off. The J gene is TRBJ1-2, the V gene TRBV7-9, with D perhaps matching TRBD1 (6 bases). Deletions cut 5 bases from V and 3 bases from J, with 10 bases between. This CDR3 region has 13 residues. The germline V gene encodes CDR1 SEHNR and CDR2 FQNEAQ (reference sequence). The CDR3 DNA reads TGTGCCAGCAGCCCCAACAGGGACTATGGCTACACCTTC. The encoded protein is CASSPNRDYGYTF.

The chain joins TRBV18 to TRBJ2-7; D uncertain. Per germline, CDR1 KGHSH and CDR2 LQKENI. This CDR3 is built from 13 residues. V shed 0 bases and J shed 3 bases, with 6 bases lying between them. This chain's CDR3 is CASSPPVVYEQYF. CDR3 sequence (DNA): TGTGCCAGCTCACCACCCGTAGTCTACGAGCAGTACTTC.

As to this clone: Possible read error: a much larger clone is one base away. This chain links TRBV21-1 with TRBJ2-5; the table's D call TRBD1 went unverified against the DNA. The J call may not be correct, given that the DNA end is closer to TRBJ2-7. TRBV21-1 is a listed pseudogene. The CDR3 runs to 11 residues. The CDR3 bases are TGTGCCAGCGGACAGTCCTACGAGCAGTACTTC. As protein: CASGQSYEQYF.

This clone was observed a few times. V and J are TRBV18 and TRBJ1-4; tentative D call: TRBD1 (6 bases). The CDR3 consists of 16 residues. The germline V and J ends were trimmed by 1 base and 5 bases, with 14 bases remaining between them. Per germline, CDR1 KGHSH and CDR2 LQKENI. The CDR3 sequence is CASSPQQGNRNEKLFF. The DNA of the CDR3 is TGTGCCAGCTCACCACAACAGGGTAATCGAAATGAAAAACTGTTTTTT.

The rearrangement uses TRBV11-2 and TRBJ2-2, with TRBD2 matching over 10 bases. After removal of 6 bases from V and 0 bases from J, the junction contained 10 bases not matched to a gene. The CDR3 is 18 residues long. Germline loops: CDR1 SGHAT, CDR2 FQNNGV. The CDR3 reads CASRFSASGSTNTGELFF. Written as DNA, the CDR3 is TGTGCCAGCAGGTTCTCGGCTAGCGGGAGCACGAACACCGGGGAGCTGTTTTTT. Complete variable domain (other parts from reference TRBV11-2 and TRBJ2-2): EAGVAQSPRYKIIEKRQSVAFWCNPISGHATLYWYQQILGQGPKLLIQFQNNGVVDDSQLPKDRFSAERLKGVDSTLKIQPAKLEDSAVYLCASRFSASGSTNTGELFFGEGSRLTVL.

This clone was counted between two and nine times. The rearrangement joins TRBV18 to TRBJ2-7; D is possibly TRBD2 (5 bases). Germline CDR1 KGHSH, CDR2 LQKENI. The CDR3 consists of 15 residues. V was clipped by 3 bases and J by 4 bases, with 16 bases between them. The CDR3 DNA is TGTGCCAGCTCACCGACAAATGGGGAGCGGTACGAGCAGTACTTC. The encoded protein is CASSPTNGERYEQYF.

Only a few counts were recorded for this clone. CDR3 in amino acids: CASSYSIWGATEAFF. CDR3 coding DNA: TGTGCCAGCAGCTACAGCATATGGGGGGCCACTGAAGCTTTCTTT. This sequence joins TRBV27 and TRBJ1-1, with D possibly matching TRBD1 (6 bases). V lost 6 bases and J 4 bases, leaving 18 bases between the germline ends. Germline V CDR1 and CDR2: MNHEY, SMNVEV (reference sequence). CDR3 size: 15 residues.

This chain joins TRBV28 and TRBJ2-5; 12 bases are shared with TRBD1. The ends lost 8 bases at V and 4 bases at J; junction bases unmatched: 5. CDR1 and CDR2 (germline): MDHEN, SYDVKM. This CDR3 has 14 residues. The CDR3 loop is CASGDRGRRETQYF. The CDR3 DNA reads TGTGCCAGCGGGGACAGGGGGCGCCGAGAGACCCAGTACTTC. Drawing the rest from reference TRBV28 and TRBJ2-5, the complete variable domain is DVKVTQSSRYLVKRTGEKVFLECVQDMDHENMFWYRQDPGLGLRLIYFSYDVKMKEKGDIPEGYSVSREKKERFSLILESASTNQTSMYLCASGDRGRRETQYFGPGTRLLVL.

This chain uses TRBV30 with TRBJ1-3, with 8 nucleotides matching TRBD1. The CDR3 runs 15 residues. Germline-derived CDR1 and CDR2 are GTSNPN and SVGIG (reference sequence). V lost 5 bases to trimming and J lost 0 bases; unmatched junction nucleotides: 6. CDR3 DNA: TGTGCCTGGGCTAAGGACAGGGTCTCTGGAAACACCATATATTTT. This sequence encodes CAWAKDRVSGNTIYF.

The chain combines TRBV19 with TRBJ2-1, with 7 bases aligning to TRBD1. The J segment lost 8 bases and the V segment lost 3 bases, leaving 4 bases of the junction unmatched. CDR3 length: 13 residues. Looked up from germline, CDR1 is LNHDA and CDR2 is SQIVND (reference sequence). In DNA form, the CDR3 reads TGTGCCAGTAGTATTAGGACAGGCGATGAGCAGTTCTTC. Translating it yields CASSIRTGDEQFF. The variable domain in full, completed from reference TRBV19 and TRBJ2-1, reads DGGITQSPKYLFRKEGQNVTLSCEQNLNHDAMYWYRQDPGQGLRLIYYSQIVNDFQKGDIAEGYSVSREKKESFPLTVTSAQKNPTAFYLCASSIRTGDEQFFGPGTRLTVL.

Of note for this clone: This same CDR3 is encoded by further DNA sequences in the sample. The chain carries TRBV28 and TRBJ2-3, with D perhaps matching TRBD1 (5 bases). In germline, CDR1 is MDHEN, CDR2 SYDVKM. The CDR3 totals 13 residues. With 5 bases removed from V and 1 base from J, the gap between germline ends came to 7 bases. This CDR3 reads CASSLQGTDTQYF. The CDR3 region has the DNA TGTGCCAGCAGTCTACAGGGCACAGATACGCAGTATTTT.

This clone was counted at least ten times. The chain uses TRBV10-3 and TRBJ1-5; 7 bases match TRBD1. This CDR3 is built from 13 residues. Trimming at V came to 7 bases and at J to 3 bases, leaving 3 bases not matched to a gene. The germline CDR1 and CDR2 sequences are ENHRY and SYGVKD. This CDR3 is CAIKGTVNQPQHF. The CDR3 DNA sequence: TGTGCCATCAAAGGGACAGTCAATCAGCCCCAGCATTTT.

The rearrangement links TRBV7-7 to TRBJ2-5; TRBD1 or TRBD2 may be the D gene (5 bases each). The length of the CDR3 is 14 residues. Germline loops: CDR1 SSHAT, CDR2 FNYEAQ (reference sequence). The DNA of the CDR3 is TGTGCTAGCTCATCGACAACTGGGGGAGAGACCCAGTACTTC. Amino acids: CASSSTTGGETQYF.

V is TRBV4-2 and J is TRBJ2-1; 7 positions match TRBD2. After removal of 0 bases from V and 6 bases from J, the junction contained 8 bases not matched to a gene. CDR3 size: 16 residues. CDR1 is LGHNA, CDR2 YNFKEQ, per germline. This CDR3 is CASSQDLGGRRNEQFF. The CDR3 nucleotides are TGTGCCAGCAGCCAAGATTTGGGAGGGAGACGCAATGAGCAGTTCTTC.

The V and J genes are TRBV30 and TRBJ2-2; D may be TRBD1 (6 bases). The CDR3 covers 12 residues. The germline CDR1 and CDR2 sequences are GTSNPN and SVGIG (reference sequence). Between the trimmed V and J ends, which lost 0 bases and 7 bases, there was a span of 6 bases. CDR3 nucleotides: TGTGCCTGGAGTGTACAGGGCGGGGAGCTGTTTTTT. Translation gives CAWSVQGGELFF.

The gene calls are TRBV7-2 and TRBJ1-5; 9 nucleotides agree with TRBD1. In germline, CDR1 is SGHTA, CDR2 FQGNSA. The CDR3 length is 15 residues. V shed 5 bases and J 1 base; nucleotides not matched to a gene: 3. CDR3 in amino acids: CASSLDRGSNQPQHF. The CDR3 DNA reads as TGTGCCAGCAGCCTGGACAGGGGCAGCAATCAGCCCCAGCATTTT.